Following are 3 T cell receptor beta chains from one sample sequenced in a study of cytomegalovirus exposure and HLA in healthy donors. The PCR used 60 Vbeta and 13 Jbeta primers. Measured with immunoSEQ multiplex PCR; TCRdb has only the in-frame clones, and not every one. This sample's table reports around 34,000 clones. The sequencing input was PBMCs. The origin of the receptors is a woman in her forties in good health and CMV-seropositive.

The chain is built from TRBV30 and TRBJ1-1; D is ambiguous. V lost 5 bases and J 1 base, leaving 11 bases between the germline ends. The CDR3 extends over 13 amino acids. Germline lookup yields CDR1 GTSNPN and CDR2 SVGIG (reference sequence). CDR3 sequence reads: CAWEVWKNTEAFF. In DNA, the CDR3 is TGTGCCTGGGAGGTCTGGAAGAACACTGAAGCTTTCTTT.

The V and J genes are TRBV5-4 and TRBJ1-2; 9 nucleotides line up with TRBD1. CDR1 and CDR2 from the germline V gene are SGHNT and YYREEE (reference sequence). The CDR3 extends over 14 amino acids. V lost 3 bases, J lost 13 bases, and 13 bases stayed unmatched. In nucleotides, the CDR3 is TGTGCCAGCAGCTCGGGGGGACAGGGTACTTTGGGCACCTTC. Its translation: CASSSGGQGTLGTF.

This chain joins TRBV5-1 and TRBJ1-1, with D possibly being TRBD1 (5 bases). CDR3 length equals 14 residues. Germline V lookup: CDR1 SGHRS, CDR2 YFSETQ. V was shortened by 0 bases and J by 11 bases, with 17 bases between the two germline ends. As DNA, the CDR3 is TGCGCCAGCAGCTTGGTATCACAGGCGGGGGATGCTTTCTTT. Protein product: CASSLVSQAGDAFF. Full variable domain (remainder filled in from reference TRBV5-1 and TRBJ1-1): KAGVTQTPRYLIKTRGQQVTLSCSPISGHRSVSWYQQTPGQGLQFLFEYFSETQRNKGNFPGRFSGRQFSNSRSEMNVSTLELGDSALYLCASSLVSQAGDAFFGQGTRLTVV.